The 17 T cell receptor beta chains presented below share a single source sample, sequenced in a study of cytomegalovirus exposure and HLA in healthy donors. Sequencing was performed with immunoSEQ multiplex PCR; in TCRdb, only in-frame clones are kept and a portion is missing. Among over 250,000 clones listed, 80% to 90% were seen once. Source material: PBMCs. All receptors come from a young woman in good health and CMV-seronegative.

The J gene is TRBJ2-7, the V gene TRBV11-3; the match to TRBD2 covers 10 bases. This CDR3 has 15 residues. V gave up 3 bases and J gave up 1 base; unmatched junction bases: 3. Looked up from germline, CDR1 is SGHNT and CDR2 is YENEEA. CDR3 sequence reads: CASSLILAGSYEQYF. For the CDR3, the DNA is TGTGCCAGCAGCTTGATACTAGCGGGATCCTACGAGCAGTACTTC. Complete variable domain (other parts from reference TRBV11-3 and TRBJ2-7): EAGVVQSPRYKIIEKKQPVAFWCNPISGHNTLYWYLQNLGQGPELLIRYENEEAVDDSQLPKDRFSAERLKGVDSTLKIQPAELGDSAVYLCASSLILAGSYEQYFGPGTRLTVT.

The chain carries TRBV5-1 and TRBJ2-3; 8 positions agree with TRBD2. Per the germline V gene, CDR1 is SGHRS and CDR2 is YFSETQ. The CDR3 is 15 residues long. With V trimmed by 2 bases and J by 2 bases, 4 bases remained unmatched. The CDR3 is CASSLAGDYTDTQYF. The DNA for the CDR3 is TGCGCCAGCAGCTTAGCGGGAGATTACACAGATACGCAGTATTTT.

This sequence joins TRBV7-6 and TRBJ1-6; TRBD1 matches at 8 bases. The V segment lost 5 bases and the J segment 7 bases; nucleotides outside the gene matches: 7. This CDR3 is 15 amino acids long. Looked up from germline, CDR1 is SGHVS and CDR2 is FNYEAQ. Here the CDR3 DNA reads TGTGCCAGCAGCAGAAGGACAGGGCGCAATTCACCCCTCCACTTT. Amino acids: CASSRRTGRNSPLHF.

The V call is TRBV4-1, the J call TRBJ2-5; 13 bases align to TRBD2. The junction had 9 bases not matched to a gene; V was cut back by 0 bases and J by 5 bases. This CDR3 has 18 residues. Germline CDR1 is MGHRA and CDR2 is YSYEKL. CDR3 protein: CASSQETGLAGAGETQYF. For the CDR3, the DNA is TGCGCCAGCAGCCAAGAGACCGGACTAGCGGGAGCAGGTGAGACCCAGTACTTC.

As DNA, the CDR3 is TGTGCCAGCAGTTTCGGGACAGGGGTTTCGGAGCAGTACTTC. Residues: CASSFGTGVSEQYF. The chain links TRBV28 to TRBJ2-7; TRBD1 aligns across 10 bases. Trimming removed 3 bases from V and 7 bases from J; junction bases left unmatched: 6. Per germline, CDR1 MDHEN and CDR2 SYDVKM. This CDR3 has 14 amino acids.

The V gene is TRBV28, the J gene TRBJ2-7; 9 nucleotides agree with TRBD1. The CDR3 consists of 15 residues. Germline V gene sequence: CDR1 MDHEN, CDR2 SYDVKM. Losses at the gene ends were 6 bases for V and 6 bases for J; bases not matched to a gene: 12. The CDR3 protein is CASSQDLGTGREQYF. The CDR3 DNA sequence: TGTGCCAGCAGCCAAGACCTAGGGACAGGGCGCGAGCAGTACTTC.

The chain carries TRBV7-8 and TRBJ1-5; D perhaps matches TRBD1 (5 bases). V shed 1 base and J shed 2 bases, with 12 bases lying between them. This CDR3 contains 16 residues. Germline values: CDR1 SGHVS, CDR2 FQNEAQ. The DNA of the CDR3 is TGTGCCAGCAGCTTAGTAGGGGATTGGGGCAATCAGCCCCAGCATTTT. Encoded protein: CASSLVGDWGNQPQHF.

The rearrangement links TRBV7-9 to TRBJ1-3, with unresolved D. Germline CDR1 is SEHNR and CDR2 is FQNEAQ (reference sequence). The CDR3 sequence is 13 residues long. V was shortened by 11 bases and J by 0 bases, with 11 bases between the two germline ends. CDR3 region: CAGDGGSGNTIYF. CDR3 in DNA: TGTGCCGGAGACGGTGGCTCTGGAAACACCATATATTTT.

This sequence joins TRBV7-9 and TRBJ2-7; 7 bases match TRBD1. The junction had 9 bases not matched to a gene; V was cut back by 6 bases and J by 7 bases. Germline assignment: CDR1 SEHNR and CDR2 FQNEAQ (reference sequence). CDR3 size: 13 residues. Here the CDR3 reads CASRSDRVGEQYF. In DNA form, the CDR3 reads TGTGCCAGCAGATCCGACAGGGTAGGTGAGCAGTACTTC.

The rearrangement links TRBV5-6 to TRBJ1-1; 7 bases are a match to TRBD1. The J segment lost 5 bases and the V segment lost 0 bases, leaving 4 bases of the junction unmatched. Germline CDR1 reads SGHDT; CDR2 reads YYEEEE. The CDR3 length is 14 residues. The CDR3, as DNA: TGTGCCAGCAGCTTGGCGACAGGGTGGACTGAAGCTTTCTTT. Amino acids: CASSLATGWTEAFF.

J is TRBJ1-3 and V is TRBV29-1; no reliable D call. Germline V gives CDR1 SQVTM, CDR2 ANQGSEA. Trimming cost V 2 bases and J 5 bases, with 7 bases left between them. The CDR3 consists of 12 residues. This CDR3 reads CSVETARNTIYF. The DNA of the CDR3 is TGCAGCGTTGAAACTGCCAGAAACACCATATATTTT. The entire variable domain, with the rest obtained from reference TRBV29-1 and TRBJ1-3, is as follows: SAVISQKPSRDICQRGTSLTIQCQVDSQVTMMFWYRQQPGQSLTLIATANQGSEATYESGFVIDKFPISRPNLTFSTLTVSNMSPEDSSIYLCSVETARNTIYFGEGSWLTVV.

The chain combines TRBV29-1 with TRBJ2-1; TRBD2 matches 11 bases. The CDR3 has 15 residues. After removal of 7 bases from V and 1 base from J, the junction contained 6 bases not matched to a gene. Germline V lookup: CDR1 SQVTM, CDR2 ANQGSEA. This CDR3 is CSGLLAGVSYNEQFF. For the CDR3, the DNA is TGCAGCGGGTTACTAGCGGGAGTTTCCTACAATGAGCAGTTCTTC.

V gene TRBV5-1 combines with J gene TRBJ2-7, with 9 nucleotides matching TRBD1. Germline assignment: CDR1 SGHRS and CDR2 YFSETQ. V shed 2 bases, J shed 3 bases, and the junction held 3 bases outside the gene matches. The CDR3 is 14 residues long. CDR3 region: CASSLQGAYYEQYF. In DNA form, the CDR3 reads TGCGCCAGCAGCTTACAGGGGGCCTACTACGAGCAGTACTTC.

The gene calls are TRBV15 and TRBJ2-1; TRBD2 agrees at 8 bases. The CDR3 runs 14 residues. J lost 4 bases, V lost 4 bases, and 3 bases had no gene match. Germline CDR1 LNHNV, CDR2 YYDKDF (reference sequence). The CDR3 protein is CATSTRLAYNEQFF. The CDR3 DNA reads TGTGCCACCAGCACACGACTAGCGTACAATGAGCAGTTCTTC.

The chain couples TRBV30 to TRBJ2-1; 9 bases line up with TRBD1. This CDR3 comprises 13 residues. Germline assignment: CDR1 GTSNPN and CDR2 SVGIG (reference sequence). V lost 7 bases and J lost 5; bases outside the gene matches: 6. The CDR3 sequence is CAFGQGPNNEQFF. The CDR3 DNA reads as TGTGCCTTCGGACAGGGGCCCAACAATGAGCAGTTCTTC. Filled out from reference TRBV30 and TRBJ2-1, the complete variable domain reads SQTIHQWPATLVQPVGSPLSLECTVEGTSNPNLYWYRQAAGRGLQLLFYSVGIGQISSEVPQNLSASRPQDRQFILSSKKLLLSDSGFYLCAFGQGPNNEQFFGPGTRLTVL.

The chain couples TRBV6-5 to TRBJ2-3; possible D gene TRBD1, 6 bases. The V and J ends lost 6 bases and 0 bases respectively, with 16 bases between them. Germline assignment: CDR1 MNHEY and CDR2 SVGAGI. The CDR3 is 16 amino acids. The CDR3 spells CASSYLGDISTDTQYF. In nucleotides, the CDR3 is TGTGCCAGCAGCTACCTAGGGGACATCAGCACAGATACGCAGTATTTT.

In nucleotides, the CDR3 is TGTGCCAGCAGTTCCATCGAAACTCACCCCTACGAGCAGTACTTC. Its translation: CASSSIETHPYEQYF. V and J are TRBV6-6 and TRBJ2-7, with D unclear. This CDR3 has 15 residues. Per the germline V gene, CDR1 is MNHNY and CDR2 is SVGAGI (reference sequence). V was cut by 4 bases and J by 2 bases, with 15 bases left in between.